This T cell receptor beta chain is from a study of T cell changes during pregnancy in multiple sclerosis. Data came from immunoSEQ multiplex PCR; TCRdb stores just in-frame clones and leaves some out. The table records roughly 56,000 clones, 75% to 95% of them present only once. The receptor comes from a female donor in good health, enrolled as a control in a pregnancy study. Sequences were derived from CD4+ T cells from peripheral blood mononuclear cells, sampled after pregnancy.

The DNA of the CDR3 is TGTGCCAGCTCACCACCAGCGGCCAGGGAGACCCAGTACTTC. Protein: CASSPPAARETQYF. The chain is built from TRBV18 and TRBJ2-5; TRBD2 might be the D (5 bases). CDR3 size: 14 residues. Germline V gives CDR1 KGHSH, CDR2 LQKENI. Trimming removed 0 bases from V and 5 bases from J, with 10 bases in between.